The clone carrying this T cell receptor beta chain came up many times. Its specificity is unknown. This sample stems from a study of Graves' ophthalmopathy and Graves' hyperthyroidism. Whole-study findings and limits: Predictions made by the model for ophthalmopathy progression reached 70.59% sensitivity and roughly 79% specificity.

Amplification targeted the TCR beta CDR3 regions, with RNA transcripts as the source material. RT-PCR was first run with HTBI primers, then multiplex PCR in a second round. TCRdb passed the multiplex PCR reads through MiXCR, listing each CDR3 protein once. The sample includes just over 400,000 distinct CDR3 sequences, roughly 20% of them seen just once. J was trimmed by 2 bases and V by 5 bases; bases with no gene match: 9. Germline CDR1 reads MNHEY; CDR2 reads SMNVEV (reference sequence). The CDR3 runs to 15 residues. Certain patients were not enrolled. These were patients with other autoimmune diseases, uncontrolled infections, pregnancy or lactation.

The sequence was obtained from a young woman with stable Graves' hyperthyroidism. The chain carries TRBV27 and TRBJ2-7; TRBD1 agrees at 7 bases. The sample was peripheral blood. CDR3 sequence (DNA): TGTGCCAGCAGTCGATACAGGGGCAACCCCTACGAGCAGTACTTC. This translates into CASSRYRGNPYEQYF.